The clone carrying this T cell receptor beta chain was seen just once. The target antigen is unknown. The V gene's germline CDR1 is MDHEN and CDR2 SYDVKM. V lost 4 bases to trimming and J lost 6 bases, with 8 bases between them. CDR3 length equals 12 residues. These data originate in a study of T cell responses to AZD1222 COVID-19 vaccine. The data were produced by immunoSEQ multiplex PCR, yet TCRdb's version contains in-frame clones alone and is incomplete. This table has about 180,000 clones, 94% appearing once. General study points: Clonal diversity was possibly underestimated, and white British individuals and females predominated among donors.

This clonotype was sampled from an adult who received the AZD1222 COVID-19 vaccine. V usage is TRBV28 and J usage is TRBJ2-3, with D unclear. The sequencing used peripheral blood, collected 28 days after the second AZD1222 dose. The CDR3 DNA follows: TGTGCCAGCAGTTCGTGGGTGGATACGCAGTATTTT. Translating it yields CASSSWVDTQYF.